This record looks at one T cell receptor beta chain sequence and its context. This sample is part of a study of blood T cell repertoires in COVID-19. Clones were sequenced by immunoSEQ multiplex PCR, and TCRdb holds only the in-frame ones, with some missing. Of fewer than 250,000 clones listed, 82% are singletons. Trimming pared 6 bases from V and 4 bases from J, leaving 10 bases between. The germline V gene encodes CDR1 SGHTA and CDR2 FQGNSA. The length of the CDR3 is 14 residues. This chain connects TRBV7-2 to TRBJ1-6, with a weak D call TRBD1 (5 bases). This clonotype was obtained from an older woman with COVID-19, enrolled during active disease. Sequenced material: peripheral blood. CDR3 nucleotides: TGTGCCAGCAGGACTCGGGGGTATAATTCACCCCTCCACTTT. Amino acids: CASRTRGYNSPLHF. Combining the CDR3 with reference TRBV7-2 and TRBJ1-6 gives the whole variable domain GAGVSQSPSNKVTEKGKDVELRCDPISGHTALYWYRQSLGQGLEFLIYFQGNSAPDKSGLPSDRFSAERTGGSVSTLTIQRTQQEDSAVYLCASRTRGYNSPLHFGNGTRLTVT.